What follows are 30 T cell receptor beta chains derived from one specimen sequenced in a study of CD8+ T cells in alopecia areata. Sequencing templates came from extracted RNA that was reverse transcribed into cDNA. Sequenced by immunoSEQ multiplex PCR; TCRdb stores in-frame clones only, minus some. Of some 170,000 clones listed, less than 75% were seen once; the top ten hold about an eighth. The specimen was CD8+ T cells sorted from blood, collected at week 0. The receptors shown here come from a human donor with alopecia areata.

The chain couples TRBV5-6 to TRBJ2-7; D is possibly TRBD1 or TRBD2 (5 bases each). CDR1 and CDR2 (germline): SGHDT, YYEEEE. The germline V and J ends were trimmed by 4 bases and 3 bases, with 8 bases remaining between them. The CDR3 length is 12 residues. The chain's CDR3 is CASSGTRYEQYF. The CDR3 DNA is TGTGCCAGCAGCGGGACCCGCTACGAGCAGTACTTC.

The rearrangement joins TRBV9 to TRBJ1-1; perhaps TRBD1 as D (5 bases). V lost 3 bases, J lost 1 base, and 13 bases lay in between. Looked up from germline, CDR1 is SGDLS and CDR2 is YYNGEE. The CDR3 extends over 15 amino acids. The chain's CDR3 is CASSAPGTANTEAFF. DNA for the CDR3: TGTGCCAGCAGCGCCCCGGGGACGGCGAACACTGAAGCTTTCTTT.

V usage is TRBV6-5 and J usage is TRBJ1-5; tentative D call: TRBD1 (6 bases). V was pared by 5 bases and J by 7 bases, with 15 bases between. The germline CDR1 and CDR2 sequences are MNHEY and SVGAGI. This CDR3 is 14 amino acids long. CDR3 loop: CASSPGGQTQPQHF. The CDR3 DNA reads TGTGCCAGCAGTCCCGGGGGGCAGACACAGCCCCAGCATTTT.

Comment on this clone: The same CDR3 is also encoded by other DNA sequences in this sample. V gene TRBV5-6 combines with J gene TRBJ1-5; no firm D call. Germline V gene data show CDR1 as SGHDT and CDR2 as YYEEEE. This CDR3 is 12 amino acids long. Trimming left V 0 bases short and J 7 bases short, with 5 bases between. The CDR3 nucleotides read TGTGCCAGCAGCTTGGCTGGCCAGCCCCAGCATTTT. It encodes CASSLAGQPQHF. Full variable domain (missing parts from reference TRBV5-6 and TRBJ1-5): DAGVTQSPTHLIKTRGQQVTLRCSPKSGHDTVSWYQQALGQGPQFIFQYYEEEERQRGNFPDRFSGHQFPNYSSELNVNALLLGDSALYLCASSLAGQPQHFGDGTRLSIL.

The chain links TRBV7-9 to TRBJ2-7; 7 bases agree with TRBD1. There are 13 residues in the CDR3. The V segment lost 5 bases and the J segment 5 bases; nucleotides outside the gene matches: 6. Germline lookup yields CDR1 SEHNR and CDR2 FQNEAQ (reference sequence). CDR3 loop: CASSDTDRDEQYF. The CDR3 DNA sequence: TGTGCCAGCAGCGATACCGACAGGGACGAGCAGTACTTC.

The rearrangement uses TRBV7-9 and TRBJ2-7; D is unclear. Germline CDR1 and CDR2: SEHNR and FQNEAQ (reference sequence). This CDR3 is built from 15 residues. V lost 2 bases, J lost 3 bases, and 14 bases lay in between. CDR3 bases: TGTGCCAGCAGCTTACCTGTCCAAGAGGACTACGAGCAGTACTTC. It is translated as CASSLPVQEDYEQYF.

V is TRBV10-3 and J is TRBJ2-2, with TRBD2 as a possible D gene (6 bases). The CDR3 loop spans 14 amino acids. In germline, CDR1 is ENHRY, CDR2 SYGVKD. V shed 10 bases and J shed 0 bases, with 12 bases lying between them. The DNA of the CDR3 is TGTGCCACCATCCCGGGGGCGAACACCGGGGAGCTGTTTTTT. Translating gives CATIPGANTGELFF.

The chain has TRBV15 and TRBJ1-2; no clear D gene. The CDR3 extends over 13 amino acids. Trimming took off 0 bases at V and 2 bases at J, with 4 bases between the two ends. Germline loops: CDR1 LNHNV, CDR2 YYDKDF (reference sequence). In nucleotides, the CDR3 is TGTGCCACCAGCAGAGACAGAAACTATGGCTACACCTTC. Protein: CATSRDRNYGYTF.

This chain joins TRBV7-2 and TRBJ2-7, with D perhaps TRBD2 (5 bases). Germline V gene sequence: CDR1 SGHTA, CDR2 FQGNSA. V gave up 5 bases and J gave up 2 bases, with 16 bases separating them. The CDR3 spans 15 residues. CDR3: CASSLWAGLTYEQYF. The CDR3 coding sequence is TGTGCCAGCAGCCTCTGGGCGGGTTTAACCTACGAGCAGTACTTC. The entire variable domain, with the rest obtained from reference TRBV7-2 and TRBJ2-7, is as follows: GAGVSQSPSNKVTEKGKDVELRCDPISGHTALYWYRQSLGQGLEFLIYFQGNSAPDKSGLPSDRFSAERTGGSVSTLTIQRTQQEDSAVYLCASSLWAGLTYEQYFGPGTRLTVT.

This rearrangement joins TRBV5-6 to TRBJ1-1; no clear D gene. Germline CDR1 SGHDT, CDR2 YYEEEE. The CDR3 is 12 residues long. V was trimmed by 1 base and J by 1 base, leaving 2 bases between them. The DNA for the CDR3 is TGTGCCAGCAGCTTGCGGAACACTGAAGCTTTCTTT. Amino acid sequence: CASSLRNTEAFF.

The chain is built from TRBV2 and TRBJ2-3, with D perhaps TRBD1 (5 bases). Germline V gene lookup returns CDR1 SNHLY and CDR2 FYNNEI. The CDR3 length is 15 residues. The V gene lost 7 bases and the J gene lost 0 bases, with 14 bases spanning the gap. CDR3 DNA: TGTGCCAGCATTGGTCGGCAGGGCAGCACAGATACGCAGTATTTT. It codes for CASIGRQGSTDTQYF.

The chain couples TRBV9 to TRBJ1-1; D not certain. Looked up from germline, CDR1 is SGDLS and CDR2 is YYNGEE. The CDR3 totals 13 residues. Trimming stripped 2 bases from V and 1 base from J, with 6 bases between. Here the CDR3 reads CASSVGENTEAFF. The CDR3 DNA reads as TGTGCCAGCAGCGTGGGAGAGAACACTGAAGCTTTCTTT. The entire variable domain, with the rest obtained from reference TRBV9 and TRBJ1-1, is as follows: DSGVTQTPKHLITATGQRVTLRCSPRSGDLSVYWYQQSLDQGLQFLIQYYNGEERAKGNILERFSAQQFPDLHSELNLSSLELGDSALYFCASSVGENTEAFFGQGTRLTVV.

This rearrangement joins TRBV30 to TRBJ1-1; no reliable D call. Trimming cost V 2 bases and J 5 bases, with 3 bases left between them. Germline-derived CDR1 and CDR2 are GTSNPN and SVGIG (reference sequence). This CDR3 comprises 10 residues. CDR3 sequence reads: CAWSKTEAFF. As DNA, the CDR3 is TGTGCCTGGAGTAAGACTGAAGCTTTCTTT.

The rearrangement uses TRBV10-3 and TRBJ2-5; 14 positions agree with TRBD2. After removal of 10 bases from V and 1 base from J, the junction contained 5 bases not matched to a gene. The CDR3 has 15 amino acids. Germline assignment: CDR1 ENHRY and CDR2 SYGVKD. Here the CDR3 reads CATRLAGGLQETQYF. The CDR3, as DNA: TGTGCCACGAGACTAGCGGGGGGGCTCCAAGAGACCCAGTACTTC.

The chain links TRBV13 to TRBJ2-5; 7 bases are shared with TRBD2. CDR3 size: 14 residues. CDR1 is PRHDT and CDR2 is FYEKMQ in the germline V gene (reference sequence). The J segment lost 1 base and the V segment lost 3 bases, leaving 2 bases of the junction unmatched. In DNA form, the CDR3 reads TGTGCCAGCAGCTTGGCGGGGGTCCAAGAGACCCAGTACTTC. Translating it yields CASSLAGVQETQYF.

This clone was counted a few times. The rearrangement uses TRBV4-1 and TRBJ1-1; no clear D. Germline CDR1 and CDR2: MGHRA and YSYEKL. Trimming removed 1 base at V and 8 bases at J, with 8 bases between. The CDR3 sequence is 12 residues long. The CDR3 DNA reads as TGCGCCAGCAGCCAAGCGGGGTTGGAAGCTTTCTTT. This encodes CASSQAGLEAFF.

The count of this clone is one. The rearrangement links TRBV5-1 to TRBJ2-3; TRBD2 agrees at 8 bases. Germline V gene lookup returns CDR1 SGHRS and CDR2 YFSETQ. Trimming took 5 bases from V and 6 from J; bases not matched to a gene: 11. This CDR3 region has 15 residues. The CDR3 DNA is TGCGCCAGCAGGATGAGGAGCGGGGGTGTGGATACGCAGTATTTT. Its protein product is CASRMRSGGVDTQYF.

The rearrangement joins TRBV11-2 to TRBJ2-1; D is ambiguous. From germline, CDR1 is SGHAT and CDR2 FQNNGV. The V end was cut by 5 bases, the J end by 9 bases, with 5 bases between. This CDR3 has 10 residues. CDR3: CASSNSEQFF. CDR3 sequence (DNA): TGTGCCAGCAGCAACAGTGAGCAGTTCTTC.

This chain joins TRBV27 and TRBJ1-2; D possibly corresponds to TRBD1 (6 bases). The germline CDR1 and CDR2 sequences are MNHEY and SMNVEV (reference sequence). This CDR3 contains 18 residues. With 5 bases removed from V and 3 bases from J, the gap between germline ends came to 25 bases. CDR3 sequence reads: CASSPARGEGDFHYGYTF. The CDR3 bases are TGTGCCAGCAGTCCGGCAAGGGGGGAGGGGGATTTCCACTATGGCTACACCTTC.

The chain links TRBV14 to TRBJ1-1; D is perhaps TRBD1 (6 bases). CDR1 is SGHDN and CDR2 is FVKESK in the germline V gene. V lost 2 bases, J lost 5 bases, and 18 bases lay in between. The CDR3 spans 16 residues. CDR3 in DNA: TGTGCCAGCAGCCAATTAGAGGGGGTTCCAACAACTGAAGCTTTCTTT. Amino acids: CASSQLEGVPTTEAFF.

This chain connects TRBV5-1 to TRBJ2-7, with 9 bases identical to TRBD1. Trimming removed 4 bases from V and 4 bases from J; junction bases left unmatched: 6. This CDR3 region has 14 residues. The germline V gene encodes CDR1 SGHRS and CDR2 YFSETQ. CDR3 bases: TGCGCCAGCAGCCTAGGGGACAGGGTTTACGAGCAGTACTTC. Amino acids: CASSLGDRVYEQYF.

The chain employs TRBV29-1 and TRBJ1-1; D is uncertain. In germline, CDR1 is SQVTM, CDR2 ANQGSEA. V shed 3 bases and J shed 6 bases, with 14 bases lying between them. The length of the CDR3 is 13 residues. In nucleotides, the CDR3 is TGCAGCGTTGATCGCCGGGGAATCGCTGAAGCTTTCTTT. As protein: CSVDRRGIAEAFF.

The chain employs TRBV2 and TRBJ1-2; 11 bases are shared with TRBD1. This CDR3 comprises 16 residues. Per germline, CDR1 SNHLY and CDR2 FYNNEI. Trimming cost V 2 bases and J 7 bases; bases outside gene matches: 9. In nucleotides, the CDR3 is TGTGCCAGCAGTGAACGGGACAGGGGGGCAGGAGGTGGCTACACCTTC. It codes for CASSERDRGAGGGYTF.

The chain is built from TRBV11-2 and TRBJ2-7; no reliable D call. In germline, CDR1 is SGHAT, CDR2 FQNNGV. Trimming took off 8 bases at V and 0 bases at J, with 14 bases between the two ends. This CDR3 is built from 14 residues. CDR3 amino acids: CASSRGGNSYEQYF. The CDR3 DNA is TGTGCCAGCTCACGAGGTGGCAACTCCTACGAGCAGTACTTC.

This clone has only one observation. This chain uses TRBV10-2 with TRBJ2-2; D not certain. The CDR3 length is 13 residues. Per the germline V gene, CDR1 is WSHSY and CDR2 is SAAADI. V lost 0 bases and J lost 8, with 7 bases in between. In DNA, the CDR3 is TGCGCCAGCAGTGAGTCTCAACCTGGGGAGCTGTTTTTT. As protein: CASSESQPGELFF.

The V gene is TRBV7-9, the J gene TRBJ2-1, with D perhaps TRBD1 (6 bases). The germline gives CDR1 SEHNR, CDR2 FQNEAQ (reference sequence). V was trimmed by 4 bases and J by 0 bases, leaving 16 bases between them. The CDR3 has 17 residues. The CDR3 coding sequence is TGTGCCAGCAGCTCAACCCCAGGGGAATCCTCCTACAATGAGCAGTTCTTC. Translated: CASSSTPGESSYNEQFF. Looking up the rest from reference TRBV7-9 and TRBJ2-1 gives the full variable domain: DTGVSQNPRHKITKRGQNVTFRCDPISEHNRLYWYRQTLGQGPEFLTYFQNEAQLEKSRLLSDRFSAERPKGSFSTLEIQRTEQGDSAMYLCASSSTPGESSYNEQFFGPGTRLTVL.

The V call is TRBV30, the J call TRBJ2-7; TRBD1 matches at 7 bases. The CDR3 totals 14 residues. The trim removed 3 bases at V and 2 bases at J, leaving 7 bases unmatched. The germline V gene encodes CDR1 GTSNPN and CDR2 SVGIG (reference sequence). CDR3 in amino acids: CAWRLLQGTYEQYF. For the CDR3, the DNA is TGTGCCTGGAGGCTCCTACAGGGGACCTACGAGCAGTACTTC. The full variable domain, in which reference TRBV30 and TRBJ2-7 provide the parts outside the CDR3, is SQTIHQWPATLVQPVGSPLSLECTVEGTSNPNLYWYRQAAGRGLQLLFYSVGIGQISSEVPQNLSASRPQDRQFILSSKKLLLSDSGFYLCAWRLLQGTYEQYFGPGTRLTVT.

This clone was detected only a few times. The chain employs TRBV29-1 and TRBJ2-1; weak D call: TRBD1 (5 bases). The V end lost 2 bases, the J end lost 15 bases, and 14 bases lay between the germline ends. Germline V gene sequence: CDR1 SQVTM, CDR2 ANQGSEA. This CDR3 has 11 residues. The CDR3, as DNA: TGCAGCGTTGAACAGGGCGGTTGGGGGTTCTTC. Translation gives CSVEQGGWGFF.

V and J are TRBV2 and TRBJ2-7, with 7 positions matching TRBD1. V lost 5 bases and J lost 2; bases outside the gene matches: 3. Germline V gene lookup returns CDR1 SNHLY and CDR2 FYNNEI. The CDR3 contains 13 residues. Written as DNA, the CDR3 is TGTGCCAGCAGTTGGGACAGCGCCTACGAGCAGTACTTC. Amino acids: CASSWDSAYEQYF.

The CDR3 is CASSLLTGLNTEAFF. The CDR3 nucleotides are TGTGCCAGCAGTTTATTGACAGGGTTGAACACTGAAGCTTTCTTT. This chain links TRBV27 with TRBJ1-1; the match to TRBD1 covers 7 bases. Unmatched junction bases numbered 2, after V lost 1 base and J lost 0 bases. This CDR3 region has 15 residues. Germline values: CDR1 MNHEY, CDR2 SMNVEV (reference sequence).